Each of the 20 T cell receptor beta chains below was sequenced from the same sample in a study of graft-versus-host responses after intestinal transplantation. Measured with immunoSEQ multiplex PCR; TCRdb has only the in-frame clones, and not every one. Of roughly 3,000 clones listed, more than 25% are singletons. The sequenced sample was alloreactive CD4+ T cells from a mixed lymphocyte reaction culture, obtained before transplantation. The subset: CFSE-low proliferating T cells sorted from roughly six-day pre-transplant mixed lymphocyte reaction (GvH or HvG direction). These TCRs come from a human patient who was an organ donor for intestinal transplantation.

The gene calls are TRBV7-9 and TRBJ2-5; 10 nucleotides agree with TRBD2. J was trimmed by 5 bases and V by 6 bases; bases with no gene match: 9. CDR1 SEHNR and CDR2 FQNEAQ come from the germline V gene (reference sequence). The CDR3 extends over 15 amino acids. CDR3 amino acids: CASSIVSGGAETQYF. CDR3 DNA sequence: TGTGCCAGCAGTATAGTGAGCGGGGGGGCGGAGACCCAGTACTTC.

In its sample, this clone was seen a few times. The J gene is TRBJ2-3, the V gene TRBV6-5; D is undetermined. The CDR3 runs 13 residues. From germline, CDR1 is MNHEY and CDR2 SVGAGI. V was cut by 7 bases and J by 3 bases, with 11 bases left in between. CDR3 coding DNA: TGTGCCAGCAAAAGAGTGGGGACAGATACGCAGTATTTT. Protein sequence: CASKRVGTDTQYF.

Only a few counts were recorded for this clone. The chain carries TRBV2 and TRBJ2-3; D might be TRBD1 or TRBD2, each matching 5 bases. The CDR3 is 14 amino acids. Germline V gene lookup returns CDR1 SNHLY and CDR2 FYNNEI. Trimming shortened V by 4 bases and J by 0 bases, and 8 bases separated the two germline ends. In DNA form, the CDR3 reads TGTGCCAGCAGTGGGGGGATAAGCACAGATACGCAGTATTTT. This translates into CASSGGISTDTQYF. Supplemented by reference TRBV2 and TRBJ2-3, the full variable domain reads EPEVTQTPSHQVTQMGQEVILRCVPISNHLYFYWYRQILGQKVEFLVSFYNNEISEKSEIFDDQFSVERPDGSNFTLKIRSTKLEDSAMYFCASSGGISTDTQYFGPGTRLTVL.

V and J are TRBV10-1 and TRBJ2-3; TRBD2 aligns across 8 bases. Trimming removed 6 bases from V and 4 bases from J; junction bases left unmatched: 12. The CDR3 sequence is 16 residues long. The germline V gene encodes CDR1 WNHNN and CDR2 SYGVQD (reference sequence). CDR3 loop: CASSQGGGPLSDTQYF. CDR3 coding DNA: TGCGCCAGCAGCCAAGGCGGGGGGCCGCTTTCAGATACGCAGTATTTT.

The chain is built from TRBV28 and TRBJ1-5; D remains unclear. There are 14 residues in the CDR3. Germline lookup yields CDR1 MDHEN and CDR2 SYDVKM. V gave up 7 bases and J gave up 7 bases, with 17 bases separating them. The CDR3 protein is CASTPFGVGQPQHF. The CDR3 DNA reads as TGTGCCAGCACCCCATTTGGGGTTGGGCAGCCCCAGCATTTT.

V usage is TRBV5-5 and J usage is TRBJ1-5, with no clear D. V was cut by 3 bases and J by 9 bases, with 19 bases left in between. Germline CDR1 is SGHKS and CDR2 is YYEKEE (reference sequence). The CDR3 sequence is 15 residues long. CDR3 amino acids: CASSSSSVGGRPQHF. DNA of the CDR3: TGTGCCAGCAGCTCTTCATCGGTGGGAGGAAGGCCCCAGCATTTT.

The rearrangement links TRBV7-6 to TRBJ2-2; 11 bases map to TRBD1. Per the germline V gene, CDR1 is SGHVS and CDR2 is FNYEAQ. This CDR3 is 16 amino acids long. V was clipped by 3 bases and J by 6 bases; unmatched bases: 6. The CDR3 loop reads CASSLGPGQGAGELFF. The CDR3 nucleotides are TGTGCCAGCAGCTTGGGACCGGGACAGGGGGCCGGGGAGCTGTTTTTT.

Comments on this clone: The junction departs from the called germline gene at one end, perhaps through a read error. V is TRBV5-3 and J is TRBJ1-6; D call uncertain. TRBV5-3 is noted as an ORF with a role that remains uncertain. This CDR3 has 12 amino acids. DNA for the CDR3: TGTGCCAGCAGCTTATCTTATTCACCCCTCCACTTT. Its protein product is CASSLSYSPLHF.

This chain links TRBV30 with TRBJ2-5; TRBD1 agrees at 7 bases. Germline V lookup: CDR1 GTSNPN, CDR2 SVGIG (reference sequence). J was trimmed by 2 bases and V by 2 bases; bases with no gene match: 11. This CDR3 region has 16 residues. The CDR3 coding sequence is TGTGCCTGGAGTCCCAAGGGCACGGGACAGCAAGAGACCCAGTACTTC. This sequence encodes CAWSPKGTGQQETQYF. Complete variable domain (other parts from reference TRBV30 and TRBJ2-5): SQTIHQWPATLVQPVGSPLSLECTVEGTSNPNLYWYRQAAGRGLQLLFYSVGIGQISSEVPQNLSASRPQDRQFILSSKKLLLSDSGFYLCAWSPKGTGQQETQYFGPGTRLLVL.

This clone came up a few times. This chain joins TRBV15 and TRBJ1-4; a weak D match, TRBD1 (6 bases). Per the germline V gene, CDR1 is LNHNV and CDR2 is YYDKDF (reference sequence). The CDR3 has 14 residues. The germline V and J ends were trimmed by 5 bases and 10 bases, with 17 bases remaining between them. The CDR3 DNA follows: TGTGCCACCAGCCCAGACAGGTCCCCGGGAAAACTGTTTTTT. This sequence encodes CATSPDRSPGKLFF.

By share of the sample, this clone is large. V and J are TRBV15 and TRBJ2-7; D ambiguous. The CDR3 length is 15 residues. CDR1 and CDR2 (germline): LNHNV, YYDKDF (reference sequence). Trimming left V 4 bases short and J 4 bases short, with 17 bases between. CDR3 in amino acids: CATSKGNPRDYEQYF. CDR3 nucleotide sequence: TGTGCCACCAGCAAAGGAAATCCAAGAGATTACGAGCAGTACTTC.

This chain joins TRBV27 and TRBJ2-3, with 8 bases that match TRBD1. The CDR3 has 16 residues. The germline V gene has CDR1 MNHEY and CDR2 SMNVEV (reference sequence). V lost 3 bases to trimming and J lost 4 bases; unmatched junction nucleotides: 9. Here the CDR3 reads CASSLGADRVADTQYF. Here the CDR3 DNA reads TGTGCCAGCAGTTTGGGGGCGGACAGGGTCGCAGATACGCAGTATTTT.

This clone was counted between two and nine times. The genes are TRBV18 and TRBJ2-7; possibly TRBD1 for D (6 bases). CDR3 length equals 14 residues. Looked up from germline, CDR1 is KGHSH and CDR2 is LQKENI. Trimming pared 3 bases from V and 2 bases from J, leaving 11 bases between. DNA for the CDR3: TGTGCCAGCTCACCCTCACAGGGTGCCTACGAGCAGTACTTC. Protein sequence: CASSPSQGAYEQYF.

The genes are TRBV5-5 and TRBJ1-2; 8 nucleotides line up with TRBD1. The junction had 3 bases not matched to a gene; V was cut back by 4 bases and J by 4 bases. This CDR3 has 13 residues. Germline V gene sequence: CDR1 SGHKS, CDR2 YYEKEE (reference sequence). The CDR3 DNA sequence: TGTGCCAGCAGCCCCGGACAGGGCTATGGCTACACCTTC. Translation: CASSPGQGYGYTF.

DNA of the CDR3: TGTGCCAGCAGCTTCTACCTTTTGAACACTGAAGCTTTCTTT. This sequence encodes CASSFYLLNTEAFF. V and J are TRBV7-9 and TRBJ1-1; D gene unclear. Germline V gene data show CDR1 as SEHNR and CDR2 as FQNEAQ (reference sequence). The CDR3 loop spans 14 amino acids. V lost 3 bases and J lost 0, with 8 bases in between.

The chain carries TRBV4-2 and TRBJ1-1; D unresolved. CDR3 length equals 15 residues. Looked up from germline, CDR1 is LGHNA and CDR2 is YNFKEQ. Trimming took 0 bases from V and 0 from J, leaving 8 bases between them. The CDR3 region is CASSQDERMNTEAFF. The CDR3 DNA follows: TGTGCCAGCAGCCAAGATGAACGAATGAACACTGAAGCTTTCTTT.

This clone is labeled as medium-sized. The chain employs TRBV5-5 and TRBJ2-2; D not certain. Germline V gene lookup returns CDR1 SGHKS and CDR2 YYEKEE (reference sequence). With 0 bases removed from V and 0 bases from J, the gap between germline ends came to 9 bases. The CDR3 is made up of 16 amino acids. The DNA of the CDR3 is TGTGCCAGCAGCTTGGATCCGTCGCCGAACACCGGGGAGCTGTTTTTT. It translates to CASSLDPSPNTGELFF.

The chain couples TRBV21-1 to TRBJ2-1; TRBD2 is the table's D call and was not checked against the DNA. TRBV21-1 counts as a pseudogene. CDR3 length equals 17 residues. The CDR3 sequence is CASSVILATPSDNEQFF. CDR3 sequence (DNA): TGTGCCAGCAGCGTTATTTTAGCTACACCATCCGACAATGAGCAGTTCTTC.

The genes are TRBV19 and TRBJ2-2; D call uncertain. Germline V gene data show CDR1 as LNHDA and CDR2 as SQIVND (reference sequence). The ends were cut back, 4 bases at V and 4 bases at J, with 16 bases in the middle. There are 16 residues in the CDR3. The DNA of the CDR3 is TGTGCCAGTAGTAGCTTCGTGGGATCGGGCACCGGGGAGCTGTTTTTT. Translating gives CASSSFVGSGTGELFF.

This clone was detected only a few times. This chain uses TRBV15 with TRBJ2-1; D remains ambiguous. The CDR3 sequence is 15 residues long. Trimming removed 8 bases from V and 4 bases from J, with 18 bases in between. Looked up from germline, CDR1 is LNHNV and CDR2 is YYDKDF (reference sequence). In DNA, the CDR3 is TGTGCCACCTCAGTAGCCAGGACGGATTACAATGAGCAGTTCTTC. As protein: CATSVARTDYNEQFF.